The present T cell receptor beta chain was sequenced within a study of CD8 T cells in ankylosing spondylitis (TCRdb year 2017). With respect to the entire study: The study profiled T cell receptor beta repertoires in healthy donors and ankylosing spondylitis patients to find disease-linked TCR variants. The full study cohort was made up of about 24 ankylosing spondylitis patients and roughly 100 healthy donors. Samples of peripheral blood were taken, and for ankylosing spondylitis patients, synovial fluid was collected as well. General findings and caveats noted by the study authors: The disease-linked clones had a CD8+ phenotype and were found at relatively low frequencies in peripheral blood. A TCR beta motif made up of about eight highly homologous amino acid variants appeared to be characteristic of blood from ankylosing spondylitis patients. Some motif variants were previously reported in synovial fluid and blood of reactive arthritis patients, suggesting common disease-initiation mechanisms. According to the report, matched synovial fluid samples from ankylosing spondylitis patients were significantly enriched for the disease-linked clones.

Concerning this clonotype itself: Its antigen remains unidentified. There are no base qualities to consult, and no much larger clone falls within one base.

For sequencing, an Illumina HiSeq 2500 was employed. Quantitative 5'-RACE with molecular barcodes was used to prepare TCR beta libraries. Regarding the original processing steps: To identify disease-linked TCR variants, a new computational method was used, one built on a probabilistic model of VDJ rearrangement. The raw public reads went through TCRdb reprocessing: fastp at Q25, MiXCR clone calling, in-frame beta chains kept. For every CDR3 protein sequence, its rows merge into one entry that carries the most common genes and DNA. The V and J calls come from TCRdb's annotation, not from the publication. The sample has about 360,000 distinct CDR3 sequences on record, approximately 20% of them singletons. The ten biggest clones cover around 13% of the sample. Counted from cysteine to phenylalanine, this CDR3 has 13 amino acids. Of the read, only the CDR3 DNA is kept; its 39 bases are in frame from base 1. The junction shows trimming of 6 bases on V and 3 bases on J, plus 9 bases between the germline ends. For CDR1 and CDR2, the germline V gene lists SNHLY and FYNNEI.

Recombination connected TRBV2 to TRBJ2-1; no D gene is confidently identified. Sequenced input: blood, either unsorted or a sorted T cell fraction (not recorded which). The receptor was derived from a male donor with ankylosing spondylitis or in good health (not recorded which). CDR3 protein: CASRPPDYNEQFF. The DNA is as follows: TGTGCCAGCAGGCCCCCGGACTACAATGAGCAGTTCTTC.